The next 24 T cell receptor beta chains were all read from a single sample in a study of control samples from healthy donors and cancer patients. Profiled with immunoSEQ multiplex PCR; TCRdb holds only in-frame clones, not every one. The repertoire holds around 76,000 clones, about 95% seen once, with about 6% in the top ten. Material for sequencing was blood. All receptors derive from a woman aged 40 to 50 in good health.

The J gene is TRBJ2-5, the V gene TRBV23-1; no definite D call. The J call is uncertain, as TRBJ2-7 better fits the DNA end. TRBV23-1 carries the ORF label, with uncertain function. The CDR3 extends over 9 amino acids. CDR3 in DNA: TGCGCCAGAGCCTACGAGCAGTACTTC. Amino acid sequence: CARAYEQYF.

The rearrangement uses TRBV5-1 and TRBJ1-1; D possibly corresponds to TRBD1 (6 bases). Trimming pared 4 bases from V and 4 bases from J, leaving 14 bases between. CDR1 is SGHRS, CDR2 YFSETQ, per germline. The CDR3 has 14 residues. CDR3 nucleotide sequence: TGCGCCAGCAGCCTACTACAGGGATCCACTGAAGCTTTCTTT. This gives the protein CASSLLQGSTEAFF.

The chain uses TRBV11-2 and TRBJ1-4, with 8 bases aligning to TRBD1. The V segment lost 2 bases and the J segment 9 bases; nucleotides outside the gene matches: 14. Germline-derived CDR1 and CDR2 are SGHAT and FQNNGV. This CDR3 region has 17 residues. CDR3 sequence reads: CASSLSRGTGGGQKLFF. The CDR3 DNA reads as TGTGCCAGCAGCTTATCCCGGGGGACAGGAGGGGGCCAAAAACTGTTTTTT.

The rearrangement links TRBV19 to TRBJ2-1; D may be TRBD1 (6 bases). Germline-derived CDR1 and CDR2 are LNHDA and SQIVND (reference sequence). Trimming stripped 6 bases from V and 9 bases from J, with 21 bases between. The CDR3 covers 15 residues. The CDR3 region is CASSSSAVLGGEQFF. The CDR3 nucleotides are TGTGCCAGTAGCTCGTCAGCAGTCCTAGGGGGTGAGCAGTTCTTC.

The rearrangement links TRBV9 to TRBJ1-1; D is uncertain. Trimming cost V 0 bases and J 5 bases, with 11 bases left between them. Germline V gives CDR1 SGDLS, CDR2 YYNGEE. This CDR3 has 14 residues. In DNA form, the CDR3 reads TGTGCCAGCAGCGTAGCTTCGGGTCGTACTGAAGCTTTCTTT. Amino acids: CASSVASGRTEAFF.

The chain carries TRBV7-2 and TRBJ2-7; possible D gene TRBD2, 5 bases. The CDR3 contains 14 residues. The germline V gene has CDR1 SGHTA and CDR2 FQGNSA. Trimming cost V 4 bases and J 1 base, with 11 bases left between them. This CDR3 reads CASSSRGGSYEQYF. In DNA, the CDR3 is TGTGCCAGCAGCTCCCGCGGCGGGTCCTACGAGCAGTACTTC. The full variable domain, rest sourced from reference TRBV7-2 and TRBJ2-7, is GAGVSQSPSNKVTEKGKDVELRCDPISGHTALYWYRQSLGQGLEFLIYFQGNSAPDKSGLPSDRFSAERTGGSVSTLTIQRTQQEDSAVYLCASSSRGGSYEQYFGPGTRLTVT.

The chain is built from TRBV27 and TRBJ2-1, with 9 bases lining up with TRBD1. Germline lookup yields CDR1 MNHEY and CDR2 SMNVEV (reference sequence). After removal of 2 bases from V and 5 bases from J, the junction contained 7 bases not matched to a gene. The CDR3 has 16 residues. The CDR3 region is CASSLSGQGIHNEQFF. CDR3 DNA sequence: TGTGCCAGCAGTTTAAGTGGACAGGGGATCCACAATGAGCAGTTCTTC.

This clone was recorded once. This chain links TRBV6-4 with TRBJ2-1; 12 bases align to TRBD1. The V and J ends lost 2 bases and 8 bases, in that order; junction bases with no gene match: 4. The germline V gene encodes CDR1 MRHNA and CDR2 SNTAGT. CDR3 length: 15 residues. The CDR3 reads CASSDTGQGADEQFF. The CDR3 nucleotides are TGTGCCAGCAGTGACACGGGACAGGGGGCTGATGAGCAGTTCTTC.

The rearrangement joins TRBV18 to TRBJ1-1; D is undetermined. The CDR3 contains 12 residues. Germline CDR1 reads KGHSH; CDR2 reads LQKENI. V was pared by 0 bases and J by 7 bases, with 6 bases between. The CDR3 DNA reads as TGTGCCAGCTCACCACCTACAGTTGAAGCTTTCTTT. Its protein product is CASSPPTVEAFF.

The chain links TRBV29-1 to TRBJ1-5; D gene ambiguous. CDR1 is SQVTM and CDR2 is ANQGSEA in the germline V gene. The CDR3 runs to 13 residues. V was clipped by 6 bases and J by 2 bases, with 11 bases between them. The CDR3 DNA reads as TGCAGCGTCCTGACCCGAGGCAATCAGCCCCAGCATTTT. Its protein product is CSVLTRGNQPQHF. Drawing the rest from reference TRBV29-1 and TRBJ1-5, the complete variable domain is SAVISQKPSRDICQRGTSLTIQCQVDSQVTMMFWYRQQPGQSLTLIATANQGSEATYESGFVIDKFPISRPNLTFSTLTVSNMSPEDSSIYLCSVLTRGNQPQHFGDGTRLSIL.

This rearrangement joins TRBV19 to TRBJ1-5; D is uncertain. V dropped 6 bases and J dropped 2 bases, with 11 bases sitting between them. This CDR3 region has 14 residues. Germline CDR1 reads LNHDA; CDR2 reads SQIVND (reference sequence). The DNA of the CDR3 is TGTGCCAGTAGCGGCCGGGGTCGCAATCAGCCCCAGCATTTT. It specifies CASSGRGRNQPQHF.

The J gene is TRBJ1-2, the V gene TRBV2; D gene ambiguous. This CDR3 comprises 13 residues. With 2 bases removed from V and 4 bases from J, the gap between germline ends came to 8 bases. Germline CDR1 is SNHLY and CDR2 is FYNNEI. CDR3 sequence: CASSESQIYGYTF. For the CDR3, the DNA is TGTGCCAGCAGTGAAAGCCAGATCTATGGCTACACCTTC.

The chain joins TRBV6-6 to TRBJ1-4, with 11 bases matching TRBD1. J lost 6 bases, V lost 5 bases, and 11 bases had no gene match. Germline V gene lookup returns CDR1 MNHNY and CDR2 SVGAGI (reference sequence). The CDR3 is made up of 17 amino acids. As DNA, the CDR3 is TGTGCCAGCAGTCTGGACAGGGGGCCCTTTTTTTATGAAAAACTGTTTTTT. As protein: CASSLDRGPFFYEKLFF.

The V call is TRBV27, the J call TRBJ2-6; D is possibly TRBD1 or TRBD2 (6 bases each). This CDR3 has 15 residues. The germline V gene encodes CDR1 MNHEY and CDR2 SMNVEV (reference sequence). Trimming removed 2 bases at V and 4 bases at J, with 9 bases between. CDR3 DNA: TGTGCCAGCAGTTTAGGGGGGACAGGGGCCAACGTCCTGACTTTC. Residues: CASSLGGTGANVLTF.

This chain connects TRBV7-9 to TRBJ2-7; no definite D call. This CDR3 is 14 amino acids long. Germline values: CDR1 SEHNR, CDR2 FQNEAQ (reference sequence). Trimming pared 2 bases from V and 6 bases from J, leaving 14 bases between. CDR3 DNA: TGTGCCAGCAGCTTATCAGAGAGCGTCCTCGAGCAGTACTTC. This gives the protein CASSLSESVLEQYF.

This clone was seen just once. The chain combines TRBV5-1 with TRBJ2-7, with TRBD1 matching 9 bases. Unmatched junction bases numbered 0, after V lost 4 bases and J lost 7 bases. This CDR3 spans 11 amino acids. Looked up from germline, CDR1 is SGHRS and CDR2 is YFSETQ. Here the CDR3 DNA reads TGCGCCAGCAGCGGGACAGGGGAGCAGTACTTC. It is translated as CASSGTGEQYF.

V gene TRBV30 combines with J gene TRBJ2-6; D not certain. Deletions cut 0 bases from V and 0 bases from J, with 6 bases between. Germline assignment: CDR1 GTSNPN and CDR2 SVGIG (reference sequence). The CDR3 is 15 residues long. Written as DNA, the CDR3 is TGTGCCTGGAGTGTCTTAGGCTCTGGGGCCAACGTCCTGACTTTC. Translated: CAWSVLGSGANVLTF. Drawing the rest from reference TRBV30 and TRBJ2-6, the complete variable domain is SQTIHQWPATLVQPVGSPLSLECTVEGTSNPNLYWYRQAAGRGLQLLFYSVGIGQISSEVPQNLSASRPQDRQFILSSKKLLLSDSGFYLCAWSVLGSGANVLTFGAGSRLTVL.

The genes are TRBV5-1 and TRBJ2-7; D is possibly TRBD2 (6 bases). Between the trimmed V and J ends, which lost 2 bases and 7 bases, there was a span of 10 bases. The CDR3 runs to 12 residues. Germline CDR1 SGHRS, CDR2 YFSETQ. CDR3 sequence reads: CASSLGGREQYF. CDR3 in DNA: TGCGCCAGCAGCTTAGGAGGGCGGGAGCAGTACTTC.

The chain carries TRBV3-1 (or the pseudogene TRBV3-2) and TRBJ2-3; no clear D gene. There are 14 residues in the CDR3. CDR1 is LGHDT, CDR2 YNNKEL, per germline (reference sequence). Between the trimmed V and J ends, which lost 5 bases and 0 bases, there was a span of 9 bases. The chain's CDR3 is CASSIGTSTDTQYF. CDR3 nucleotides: TGTGCCAGCAGCATCGGAACTAGCACAGATACGCAGTATTTT.

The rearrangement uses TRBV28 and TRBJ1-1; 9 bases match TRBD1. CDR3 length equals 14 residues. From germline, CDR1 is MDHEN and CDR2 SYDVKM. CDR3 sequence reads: CATVTGGRNTEAFF. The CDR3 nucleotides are TGTGCAACGGTAACAGGGGGCCGGAACACTGAAGCTTTCTTT.

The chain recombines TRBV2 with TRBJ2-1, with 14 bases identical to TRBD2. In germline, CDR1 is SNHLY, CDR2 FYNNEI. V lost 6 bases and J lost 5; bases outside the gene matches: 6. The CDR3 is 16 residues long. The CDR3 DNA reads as TGTGCCAGCAGACGACTAGCGGGAGGGAAAAACAATGAGCAGTTCTTC. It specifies CASRRLAGGKNNEQFF.

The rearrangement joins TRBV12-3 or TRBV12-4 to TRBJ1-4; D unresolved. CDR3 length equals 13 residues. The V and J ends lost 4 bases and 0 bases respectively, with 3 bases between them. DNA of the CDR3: TGTGCCAGCAGTTATACAACTAATGAAAAACTGTTTTTT. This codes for CASSYTTNEKLFF.

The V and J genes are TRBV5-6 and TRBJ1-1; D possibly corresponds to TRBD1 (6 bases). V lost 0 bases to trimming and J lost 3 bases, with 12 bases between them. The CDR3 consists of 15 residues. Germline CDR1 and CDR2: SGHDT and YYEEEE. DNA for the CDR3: TGTGCCAGCAGCTTGGGCGGACAGCAATACACTGAAGCTTTCTTT. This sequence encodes CASSLGGQQYTEAFF.

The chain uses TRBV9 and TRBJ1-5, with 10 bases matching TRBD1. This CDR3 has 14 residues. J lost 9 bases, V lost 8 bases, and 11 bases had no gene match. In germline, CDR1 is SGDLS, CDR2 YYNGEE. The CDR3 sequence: CASSRDRGMGPQHF. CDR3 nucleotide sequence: TGTGCCAGTAGCCGGGACAGGGGCATGGGGCCCCAGCATTTT.